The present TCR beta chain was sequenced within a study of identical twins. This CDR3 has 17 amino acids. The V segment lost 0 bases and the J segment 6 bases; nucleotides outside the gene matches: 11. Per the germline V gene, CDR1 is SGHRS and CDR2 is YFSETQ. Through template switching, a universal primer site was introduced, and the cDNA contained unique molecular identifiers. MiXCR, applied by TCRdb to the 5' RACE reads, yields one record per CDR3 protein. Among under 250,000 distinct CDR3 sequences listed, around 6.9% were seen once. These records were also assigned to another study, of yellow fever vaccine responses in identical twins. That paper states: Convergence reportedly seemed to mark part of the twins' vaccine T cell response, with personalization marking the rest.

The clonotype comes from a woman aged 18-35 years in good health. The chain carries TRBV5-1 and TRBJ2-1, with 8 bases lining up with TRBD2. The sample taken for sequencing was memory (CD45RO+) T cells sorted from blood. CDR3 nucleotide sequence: TGCGCCAGCAGCTTGGTTCCTACGGGGGGGCTATTCAATGAGCAGTTCTTC. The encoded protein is CASSLVPTGGLFNEQFF.